This passage covers 31 T cell receptor beta chains from one sample sequenced in a study of OX40 agonist ivuxolimab in advanced cancers. Assay: immunoSEQ multiplex PCR; the TCRdb copy retains only in-frame clones and omits some. This repertoire shows some 71,000 clones, approximately 91% found once; its top ten account for just over 14%. The sample consisted of CD4+ or CD8+ T cells sorted from blood, taken in a trial of the OX40 agonist ivuxolimab. Source of these receptors: an adult with an advanced solid tumor such as melanoma, head and neck, liver or kidney cancer.

This sequence joins TRBV27 and TRBJ2-3, with a possible D match to TRBD1 (5 bases). This CDR3 is 15 amino acids long. V was shortened by 2 bases and J by 4 bases, with 13 bases between the two germline ends. The germline V gene has CDR1 MNHEY and CDR2 SMNVEV (reference sequence). The CDR3 DNA is TGTGCCAGCAGTTTACAGGGTTTACTCGCAGATACGCAGTATTTT. Its translation is CASSLQGLLADTQYF.

The gene calls are TRBV4-3 and TRBJ1-4; 7 bases are a match to TRBD1. Trimming removed 0 bases from V and 8 bases from J; junction bases left unmatched: 6. From germline, CDR1 is LGHNA and CDR2 YSLEER. The CDR3 length is 15 residues. The CDR3 reads CASSQDRQGEEKLFF. The CDR3, as DNA: TGCGCCAGCAGCCAAGATCGCCAGGGGGAGGAAAAACTGTTTTTT.

The chain joins TRBV5-4 to TRBJ1-2; 9 bases map to TRBD1. The length of the CDR3 is 16 residues. V dropped 5 bases and J dropped 4; count of bases not matched to a gene: 12. Germline V gene lookup returns CDR1 SGHNT and CDR2 YYREEE (reference sequence). CDR3 DNA: TGTGCCAGCAGAAGACAGGGGGTACCTTCCCCCTATGGCTACACCTTC. This translates into CASRRQGVPSPYGYTF.

The V and J genes are TRBV4-3 and TRBJ2-1; 7 nucleotides match TRBD1. Germline assignment: CDR1 LGHNA and CDR2 YSLEER. V shed 0 bases, J shed 1 base, and the junction held 6 bases outside the gene matches. The CDR3 has 17 amino acids. The CDR3 bases are TGCGCCAGCAGCCAAGATTGGTCAGGGGGATCCTACAATGAGCAGTTCTTC. This encodes CASSQDWSGGSYNEQFF.

The chain uses TRBV5-1 and TRBJ2-3; D uncertain. The CDR3 is 13 amino acids. The germline gives CDR1 SGHRS, CDR2 YFSETQ. V was clipped by 4 bases and J by 5 bases, with 11 bases between them. The CDR3 nucleotides read TGCGCCAGCAGCCCGCCGGGCGGAGATACGCAGTATTTT. Encoded protein: CASSPPGGDTQYF.

This chain uses TRBV11-2 with TRBJ1-1; perhaps TRBD1 as D (6 bases). V lost 1 base and J 8 bases, leaving 23 bases between the germline ends. Germline CDR1 reads SGHAT; CDR2 reads FQNNGV. CDR3 length: 17 residues. The CDR3 DNA follows: TGTGCCAGCAGCTTAGTTCCTGGACAGCTCGAAGGATCAGAAGCTTTCTTT. It encodes CASSLVPGQLEGSEAFF.

V is TRBV7-9 and J is TRBJ2-6, with D perhaps given as TRBD1 or TRBD2 (5 bases each). Trimming stripped 1 base from V and 0 bases from J, with 10 bases between. This CDR3 region has 17 residues. From germline, CDR1 is SEHNR and CDR2 FQNEAQ (reference sequence). The CDR3 nucleotides are TGTGCCAGCAGCTTAGGAGGGGCCCTCTCTGGGGCCAACGTCCTGACTTTC. It codes for CASSLGGALSGANVLTF.

In its sample, this clone was seen once. The chain employs TRBV28 and TRBJ2-7; 11 bases agree with TRBD1. CDR1 is MDHEN, CDR2 SYDVKM, per germline. V dropped 6 bases and J dropped 3; count of bases not matched to a gene: 4. The CDR3 covers 14 residues. In DNA, the CDR3 is TGTGCCAGCAGACCGGGACAGGGGGTCTACGAGCAGTACTTC. Translation: CASRPGQGVYEQYF.

The chain uses TRBV5-4 and TRBJ2-1, with 8 bases identical to TRBD2. The CDR3 length is 16 residues. CDR1 is SGHNT, CDR2 YYREEE, per germline (reference sequence). Losses at the gene ends were 7 bases for V and 6 bases for J; bases not matched to a gene: 15. CDR3 in DNA: TGTGCCAGCGGGGGACTATACAGCGGGGGTACCAATGAGCAGTTCTTC. Its protein product is CASGGLYSGGTNEQFF.

This chain joins TRBV11-2 and TRBJ2-2; D gene unclear. The CDR3 has 14 amino acids. Germline CDR1 and CDR2: SGHAT and FQNNGV. Trimming stripped 3 bases from V and 2 bases from J, with 7 bases between. For the CDR3, the DNA is TGTGCCAGCAGCTTCGGAAGAAACACCGGGGAGCTGTTTTTT. Amino acid sequence: CASSFGRNTGELFF.

The rearrangement joins TRBV18 to TRBJ2-7, with no clear D. Trimming stripped 3 bases from V and 3 bases from J, with 9 bases between. The CDR3 has 13 amino acids. Germline CDR1 and CDR2: KGHSH and LQKENI. CDR3 sequence reads: CASSPGGGYEQYF. In DNA form, the CDR3 reads TGTGCCAGCTCACCGGGCGGTGGCTACGAGCAGTACTTC. The whole variable domain, remainder taken from reference TRBV18 and TRBJ2-7, is NAGVMQNPRHLVRRRGQEARLRCSPMKGHSHVYWYRQLPEEGLKFMVYLQKENIIDESGMPKERFSAEFPKEGPSILRIQQVVRGDSAAYFCASSPGGGYEQYFGPGTRLTVT.

The chain combines TRBV13 with TRBJ2-7; 13 nucleotides align to TRBD2. CDR1 PRHDT and CDR2 FYEKMQ come from the germline V gene (reference sequence). V shed 7 bases and J 6 bases; nucleotides not matched to a gene: 15. The CDR3 has 17 amino acids. CDR3 DNA: TGTGCCAGCACCCTACAAACGGGACTAGCGGGATTGGGCGAGCAGTACTTC. It translates to CASTLQTGLAGLGEQYF.

The chain has TRBV11-3 and TRBJ2-6; TRBD1 agrees at 9 bases. Germline V CDR1 and CDR2: SGHNT, YENEEA. V shed 5 bases, J shed 0 bases, and the junction held 8 bases outside the gene matches. CDR3 size: 18 residues. In DNA, the CDR3 is TGTGCCAGCAGCAGCACCGGGACAGGGACCTCTGGGGCCAACGTCCTGACTTTC. Translating it yields CASSSTGTGTSGANVLTF.

With regard to this clone: Sequence at one end of the junction differs from germline and may be a read error. The V call is TRBV7-7, the J call TRBJ2-2; a weak D match, TRBD2 (6 bases). CDR1 SSHAT and CDR2 FNYEAQ come from the germline V gene (reference sequence). The CDR3 is made up of 16 amino acids. The chain's CDR3 is CASSHGPGVGTGELFF. The CDR3 bases are TGTGCTAGCAGCCATGGACCGGGAGTAGGCACCGGGGAGCTGTTTTTT.

The chain has TRBV28 and TRBJ2-7; D gene ambiguous. CDR3 size: 13 residues. The germline V gene encodes CDR1 MDHEN and CDR2 SYDVKM. V was shortened by 8 bases and J by 6 bases, with 17 bases between the two germline ends. The CDR3 loop reads CASSLVPASEQYF. For the CDR3, the DNA is TGTGCCAGCTCCTTGGTACCTGCTAGCGAGCAGTACTTC.

J is TRBJ2-1 and V is TRBV11-2, with 10 bases that match TRBD2. The CDR3 is 16 amino acids. Trimming took 1 base from V and 10 from J; bases not matched to a gene: 10. The V gene's germline CDR1 is SGHAT and CDR2 FQNNGV. Written as DNA, the CDR3 is TGTGCCAGCAGCTTAGCGGGTCTAGCGGGAGTTGAAGAGCAGTTCTTC. Encoded protein: CASSLAGLAGVEEQFF.

V usage is TRBV2 and J usage is TRBJ2-2, with D perhaps matching TRBD1 (6 bases). The CDR3 extends over 18 amino acids. Trimming stripped 3 bases from V and 1 base from J, with 18 bases between. Germline assignment: CDR1 SNHLY and CDR2 FYNNEI. CDR3 sequence: CASSETPPGTKNTGELFF. The CDR3 nucleotides read TGTGCCAGCAGTGAGACGCCCCCCGGGACAAAGAACACCGGGGAGCTGTTTTTT.

The chain is built from TRBV7-8 and TRBJ2-7; the D call may be TRBD1 or TRBD2 (5 bases each). The germline gives CDR1 SGHVS, CDR2 FQNEAQ. V lost 4 bases, J lost 5 bases, and 24 bases lay in between. This CDR3 is 17 amino acids long. In nucleotides, the CDR3 is TGTGCCAGCAGCTCCTACGGGCCCAGGGAGAGGGGAAACGAGCAGTACTTC. Translation gives CASSSYGPRERGNEQYF.

This clone has more than one count but fewer than ten. The chain combines TRBV6-4 with TRBJ2-3; the match to TRBD2 covers 10 bases. CDR3 length equals 15 residues. Germline trimming cut 3 bases from V and 4 bases from J; bases unmatched to any gene: 4. The germline gives CDR1 MRHNA, CDR2 SNTAGT. The DNA of the CDR3 is TGTGCCAGCAGTGAATCTAGCGGGAGCCCAGATACGCAGTATTTT. It yields the protein CASSESSGSPDTQYF.

The V call is TRBV6-5, the J call TRBJ1-1; D remains unclear. From germline, CDR1 is MNHEY and CDR2 SVGAGI. Trimming removed 6 bases at V and 4 bases at J, with 9 bases between. CDR3 length equals 12 residues. The CDR3 is CASSFGSTEAFF. In nucleotides, the CDR3 is TGTGCCAGCAGCTTTGGGAGCACTGAAGCTTTCTTT.

V and J are TRBV6-1 and TRBJ2-1; D possibly corresponds to TRBD1 (7 bases). V was cut by 4 bases and J by 6 bases, with 25 bases left in between. This CDR3 has 18 amino acids. The germline gives CDR1 MNHNS, CDR2 SASEGT. The DNA of the CDR3 is TGTGCCAGCAGTGTCAGGGGGGCCAAGGGTGGGAGGACCAATGAGCAGTTCTTC. Its protein product is CASSVRGAKGGRTNEQFF.

The chain joins TRBV2 to TRBJ1-4; tentative D call: TRBD1 (5 bases). This CDR3 has 15 residues. Germline lookup yields CDR1 SNHLY and CDR2 FYNNEI. V lost 8 bases and J 5 bases, leaving 18 bases between the germline ends. The CDR3, as DNA: TGTGCCAGCCGAACCGGGACGGGGTCCAATGAAAAACTGTTTTTT. Residues: CASRTGTGSNEKLFF.

This clone was recorded only once. V is TRBV4-1 and J is TRBJ1-1, with a weak D call TRBD1 (5 bases). There are 14 residues in the CDR3. Trimming pared 1 base from V and 5 bases from J, leaving 11 bases between. Per germline, CDR1 MGHRA and CDR2 YSYEKL. CDR3 region: CASSQAARETEAFF. The CDR3 DNA follows: TGCGCCAGCAGCCAAGCGGCCAGGGAAACTGAAGCTTTCTTT.

This sequence joins TRBV7-9 and TRBJ2-3; 11 nucleotides align to TRBD2. V lost 1 base and J lost 7; bases outside the gene matches: 1. The CDR3 runs to 14 residues. CDR1 is SEHNR and CDR2 is FQNEAQ in the germline V gene (reference sequence). This CDR3 is CASSLGLAGYTQYF. The CDR3 nucleotides are TGTGCCAGCAGCTTAGGACTAGCGGGGTATACGCAGTATTTT.

This chain connects TRBV7-6 to TRBJ2-5; 8 nucleotides match TRBD2. Looked up from germline, CDR1 is SGHVS and CDR2 is FNYEAQ. The CDR3 has 16 residues. Trimming took 1 base from V and 5 from J; bases not matched to a gene: 9. Written as DNA, the CDR3 is TGTGCCAGCAGCTTAGGCGCGCTAGCGGGTAGTGAGACCCAGTACTTC. Protein: CASSLGALAGSETQYF.

As to this clone: An end of the junction differs from the germline gene, which may be a read error. This chain joins TRBV11-2 and TRBJ2-5, with 7 bases identical to TRBD1. The CDR3 has 14 amino acids. Germline V gives CDR1 SGHAT, CDR2 FQNNGV. The chain's CDR3 is CASSLDRVQETQYF. The CDR3 coding sequence is TGTGCCAGCAGCCTAGACAGGGTCCAAGAGACCCAGTACTTC.

The chain carries TRBV27 and TRBJ2-7; D possibly corresponds to TRBD1 (6 bases). Trimming pared 2 bases from V and 5 bases from J, leaving 10 bases between. The CDR3 runs to 13 residues. Germline assignment: CDR1 MNHEY and CDR2 SMNVEV (reference sequence). DNA for the CDR3: TGTGCCAGCAGTTTAACAGGGCTGGACGAGCAGTACTTC. Translating gives CASSLTGLDEQYF.

The chain is built from TRBV28 and TRBJ2-1; 13 bases line up with TRBD2. This CDR3 contains 16 residues. The J segment lost 9 bases and the V segment lost 5 bases, leaving 10 bases of the junction unmatched. Per the germline V gene, CDR1 is MDHEN and CDR2 is SYDVKM. CDR3 DNA sequence: TGTGCCAGCAGTACACTAGCGGGAGGGTTAGGAAGTGAGCAGTTCTTC. Protein: CASSTLAGGLGSEQFF.

The rearrangement joins TRBV28 to TRBJ1-2; perhaps TRBD1 as D (5 bases). V was pared by 6 bases and J by 4 bases, with 6 bases between. Germline CDR1 reads MDHEN; CDR2 reads SYDVKM. This CDR3 contains 11 residues. The CDR3 DNA follows: TGTGCCAGCAGGGGGACCTATGGCTACACCTTC. Its translation: CASRGTYGYTF.

V is TRBV11-2 and J is TRBJ2-7; TRBD2 agrees at 8 bases. With 7 bases clipped from V and 3 bases from J, the junction kept 11 bases outside the gene matches. The CDR3 is 15 amino acids. Germline CDR1 SGHAT, CDR2 FQNNGV. CDR3 protein: CASNKELAAYYEQYF. In DNA form, the CDR3 reads TGTGCCAGCAATAAAGAACTAGCGGCTTACTACGAGCAGTACTTC.

The CDR3 loop is CASSPGLASTDTQYF. Written as DNA, the CDR3 is TGTGCCAGCTCACCCGGACTAGCTAGCACAGATACGCAGTATTTT. V usage is TRBV18 and J usage is TRBJ2-3, with 8 nucleotides matching TRBD2. With V trimmed by 3 bases and J by 0 bases, 2 bases remained unmatched. CDR1 KGHSH and CDR2 LQKENI come from the germline V gene. The CDR3 consists of 15 residues.